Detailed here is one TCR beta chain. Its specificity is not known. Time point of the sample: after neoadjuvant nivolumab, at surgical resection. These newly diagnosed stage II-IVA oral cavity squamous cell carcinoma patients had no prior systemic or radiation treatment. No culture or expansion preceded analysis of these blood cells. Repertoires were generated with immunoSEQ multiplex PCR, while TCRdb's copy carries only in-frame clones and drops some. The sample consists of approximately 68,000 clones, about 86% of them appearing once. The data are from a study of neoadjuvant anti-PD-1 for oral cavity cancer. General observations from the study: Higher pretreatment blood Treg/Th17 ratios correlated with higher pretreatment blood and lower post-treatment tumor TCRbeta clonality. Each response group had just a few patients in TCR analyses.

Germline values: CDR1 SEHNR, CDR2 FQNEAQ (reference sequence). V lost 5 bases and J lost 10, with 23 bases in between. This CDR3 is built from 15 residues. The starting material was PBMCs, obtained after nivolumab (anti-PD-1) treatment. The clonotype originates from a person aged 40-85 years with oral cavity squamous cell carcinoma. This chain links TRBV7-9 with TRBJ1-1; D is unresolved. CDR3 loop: CASSRLWNLGRRAFF. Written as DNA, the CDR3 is TGTGCCAGCAGCCGCCTCTGGAATTTAGGTCGACGAGCTTTCTTT.